The rows below give T cell receptor beta chains drawn from one sample of a study of cytomegalovirus exposure and HLA in healthy donors. Clones were sequenced by immunoSEQ multiplex PCR, and TCRdb holds only the in-frame ones, with some missing. This table holds roughly 200,000 clones, about four fifths found once. The source material was PBMCs. Receptors were obtained from a female donor in good health and CMV-seronegative. Both conserved end residues are part of each CDR3. The D gene is left open where the match is weak. The size field is filled for only some rows; it gives once, few, many or a size class.

CASSLVRAGGTQYF	TGTGCCAGCAGCTTAGTCAGGGCCGGCGGGACCCAGTACTTC	TRBV7-6	-	TRBJ2-5	-
CAWRPGQHRQETQYF	TGTGCCTGGAGACCCGGACAGCATAGGCAAGAGACCCAGTACTTC	TRBV30	-	TRBJ2-5	-
CASSQALAGGRNEQFF	TGCGCCAGCAGCCAAGCCCTAGCGGGGGGGCGTAATGAGCAGTTCTTC	TRBV4-1	TRBD2	TRBJ2-1	-
CASPPWDYVDTGELFF	TGTGCCAGCCCCCCCTGGGACTACGTAGACACCGGGGAGCTGTTTTTT	TRBV9	TRBD2	TRBJ2-2	few
CASSAGYSGGQDTQYF	TGTGCCAGCAGCGCCGGGTATAGCGGGGGGCAAGATACGCAGTATTTT	TRBV9	TRBD2	TRBJ2-3	few
CASSLVAYNEQFF	TGTGCCAGCAGCTTGGTAGCTTACAATGAGCAGTTCTTC	TRBV5-6	-	TRBJ2-1	-
CASSPGTYYEQYF	TGTGCCAGCAGCCCCGGGACTTACTACGAGCAGTACTTC	TRBV6-6	-	TRBJ2-7	few
CASSSWALGLGNQPQHF	TGTGCCAGCAGTTCCTGGGCCCTGGGCTTAGGCAATCAGCCCCAGCATTTT	TRBV28	-	TRBJ1-5	-
CAWSWDNMNTEAFF	TGTGCCTGGAGCTGGGACAACATGAACACTGAAGCTTTCTTT	TRBV30	-	TRBJ1-1	few
CATSRPDRANQPQHF	TGTGCCACCAGCAGACCGGACAGGGCCAATCAGCCCCAGCATTTT	TRBV15	TRBD1	TRBJ1-5	-
CASSPGRGVPGELFF	TGTGCCAGCAGCCCGGGGCGCGGGGTTCCCGGGGAGCTGTTTTTT	TRBV7-3	-	TRBJ2-2	-
CASRNLQGVSPYEQYF	TGTGCCAGCAGAAACCTCCAGGGGGTCAGTCCCTACGAGCAGTACTTC	TRBV6-6	TRBD1	TRBJ2-7	few
CASSYDWNTGELFF	TGTGCCAGCAGTTACGACTGGAACACCGGGGAGCTGTTTTTT	TRBV27	-	TRBJ2-2	once
CASSDTGGVTGELFF	TGTGCCAGCAGCGATACAGGGGGCGTGACCGGGGAGCTGTTTTTT	TRBV9	TRBD1	TRBJ2-2	few
CASSQSSARGRDEQFF	TGCGCCAGCAGCCAAAGTAGTGCGAGGGGGCGAGATGAGCAGTTCTTC	TRBV4-3	TRBD1	TRBJ2-1	few